These 22 T cell receptor beta chains came from one sample sequenced in a study of cytomegalovirus exposure and HLA in healthy donors. PCR amplification relied on 60 Vbeta primers (plus 13 Jbeta primers). The assay was immunoSEQ multiplex PCR, and TCRdb's table has in-frame clones only and misses some. The repertoire includes some 110,000 clones, under 90% of them detected once, and around 4.2% sits in the top ten. Sequencing was performed on PBMCs. Every receptor here comes from a woman aged 30 to 39 in good health and CMV-seronegative.

The chain links TRBV18 to TRBJ2-1, with 11 bases lining up with TRBD2. This CDR3 has 16 residues. V shed 3 bases and J 5 bases; nucleotides not matched to a gene: 6. Germline values: CDR1 KGHSH, CDR2 LQKENI. The CDR3 sequence: CASSPISGRVNNEQFF. In DNA, the CDR3 is TGTGCCAGCTCACCCATTAGCGGGAGGGTAAACAATGAGCAGTTCTTC. Complete variable domain (other parts from reference TRBV18 and TRBJ2-1): NAGVMQNPRHLVRRRGQEARLRCSPMKGHSHVYWYRQLPEEGLKFMVYLQKENIIDESGMPKERFSAEFPKEGPSILRIQQVVRGDSAAYFCASSPISGRVNNEQFFGPGTRLTVL.

V and J are TRBV30 and TRBJ1-4; possible D gene TRBD1, 5 bases. CDR1 GTSNPN and CDR2 SVGIG come from the germline V gene (reference sequence). The CDR3 runs 15 residues. V lost 1 base and J lost 0, with 9 bases in between. The chain's CDR3 is CAWSAGTATNEKLFF. CDR3 DNA sequence: TGTGCCTGGAGTGCGGGGACTGCAACTAATGAAAAACTGTTTTTT.

J is TRBJ2-5 and V is TRBV10-3; 13 bases match TRBD2. Per the germline V gene, CDR1 is ENHRY and CDR2 is SYGVKD. V lost 4 bases, J lost 4 bases, and 0 bases stayed unmatched. The CDR3 sequence is 14 residues long. The CDR3 is CAISGTSGRETQYF. The DNA for the CDR3 is TGTGCCATCAGTGGGACTAGCGGGAGAGAGACCCAGTACTTC.

This chain's CDR3 is CASDRGLTGEKLFF. The CDR3 coding sequence is TGTGCCAGCGACAGGGGGCTCACGGGTGAAAAACTGTTTTTT. V and J are TRBV6-1 and TRBJ1-4; TRBD1 aligns across 10 bases. Unmatched junction bases numbered 7, after V lost 8 bases and J lost 7 bases. The germline CDR1 and CDR2 sequences are MNHNS and SASEGT. The CDR3 is 14 residues long.

The V call is TRBV5-1, the J call TRBJ2-1; 7 bases are shared with TRBD1. The CDR3 has 13 residues. With V trimmed by 2 bases and J by 7 bases, 3 bases remained unmatched. Germline V CDR1 and CDR2: SGHRS, YFSETQ. CDR3 in amino acids: CASSLGDSNEQFF. CDR3 bases: TGCGCCAGCAGCTTAGGGGACAGTAATGAGCAGTTCTTC.

Regarding this clone: The sample holds other DNA sequences that translate to the same CDR3. V gene TRBV5-1 combines with J gene TRBJ2-7; TRBD2 matches at 8 bases. The CDR3 is 13 residues long. J gave up 5 bases and V 4 bases, and 5 bases lay outside the gene matches. Per germline, CDR1 SGHRS and CDR2 YFSETQ. DNA for the CDR3: TGCGCCAGCAGCCTACCGGGAGGGGACGAGCAGTACTTC. This encodes CASSLPGGDEQYF.

V gene TRBV5-1 combines with J gene TRBJ1-3; D perhaps matches TRBD1 (6 bases). This CDR3 spans 17 amino acids. Germline V gene sequence: CDR1 SGHRS, CDR2 YFSETQ. Trimming shortened V by 0 bases and J by 0 bases, and 13 bases separated the two germline ends. The CDR3 is CASSLGTAKNSGNTIYF. In DNA, the CDR3 is TGCGCCAGCAGCTTGGGGACAGCAAAAAACTCTGGAAACACCATATATTTT.

The chain couples TRBV19 to TRBJ2-5, with 16 bases matching TRBD2. Germline loops: CDR1 LNHDA, CDR2 SQIVND (reference sequence). The ends lost 6 bases at V and 5 bases at J; junction bases unmatched: 9. The CDR3 extends over 17 amino acids. The CDR3 DNA is TGTGCCAGTAGGGGACTAGCGGGAGGGCCAGGGCAGGAGACCCAGTACTTC. As protein: CASRGLAGGPGQETQYF.

The gene calls are TRBV7-3 and TRBJ2-5; tentative D call: TRBD2 (6 bases). V was cut by 8 bases and J by 4 bases, with 17 bases left in between. CDR1 SGHTA and CDR2 FQGTGA come from the germline V gene. The CDR3 extends over 14 amino acids. The CDR3 sequence: CASHRASEGETQYF. Written as DNA, the CDR3 is TGTGCCAGCCATCGGGCTAGCGAGGGAGAGACCCAGTACTTC.

V gene TRBV5-1 combines with J gene TRBJ1-4, with D maybe TRBD1 (6 bases). The CDR3 is 15 residues long. The V end was cut by 4 bases, the J end by 4 bases, with 14 bases between. Germline V gene lookup returns CDR1 SGHRS and CDR2 YFSETQ. The CDR3 DNA sequence: TGCGCCAGCAGCCGGGGGGGGCCAGATAATGAAAAACTGTTTTTT. Its translation: CASSRGGPDNEKLFF.

With regard to this clone: At one end, the junction sequence differs from germline, possibly due to a read error. The chain links TRBV7-9 to TRBJ1-4, with D tentatively TRBD1 (5 bases). Germline V gene sequence: CDR1 SEHNR, CDR2 FQNEAQ (reference sequence). The CDR3 runs to 18 residues. The CDR3 DNA is TGTTCCAGCAGCTTACTTCAAAGTACGGGGGGAACTAATGAAAAACTGTTTTTT. As protein: CSSSLLQSTGGTNEKLFF.

In nucleotides, the CDR3 is TGCGCCAGCAGCCAAGATGGACAGGGTTACGAGCAGTACTTC. This translates into CASSQDGQGYEQYF. V is TRBV4-1 and J is TRBJ2-7, with 8 bases identical to TRBD1. The CDR3 consists of 14 residues. The V gene end was trimmed by 0 bases and the J gene end by 4 bases; junction bases not matched to a gene: 2. Germline CDR1 is MGHRA and CDR2 is YSYEKL.

Points on this clone: At one end, the junction sequence differs from germline, possibly due to a read error. The chain carries TRBV7-7 and TRBJ2-3; TRBD2 matches 9 bases. CDR3 length: 17 residues. In germline, CDR1 is SSHAT, CDR2 FNYEAQ (reference sequence). CDR3 sequence (DNA): TGTGCTAGCAGCCGCGGCGGGCAGCGGGAGGTCACAGATACGCAGTATTTT. It is translated as CASSRGGQREVTDTQYF.

The V call is TRBV2, the J call TRBJ2-1; possible D gene TRBD1, 6 bases. The CDR3 covers 15 residues. The germline CDR1 and CDR2 sequences are SNHLY and FYNNEI. V was cut by 7 bases and J by 6 bases, with 19 bases left in between. The CDR3 sequence: CASMETGHLTNEQFF. CDR3 DNA: TGTGCCAGCATGGAGACAGGCCATTTAACCAATGAGCAGTTCTTC.

As regards this clone: Other DNA sequences in the sample encode the same CDR3. The rearrangement joins TRBV27 to TRBJ1-1, with no clear D. Looked up from germline, CDR1 is MNHEY and CDR2 is SMNVEV (reference sequence). The CDR3 spans 12 residues. The V end lost 0 bases, the J end lost 8 bases, and 7 bases lay between the germline ends. CDR3 sequence reads: CASSLSGREAFF. CDR3 nucleotide sequence: TGTGCCAGCAGTTTATCGGGCAGGGAAGCTTTCTTT.

The V gene is TRBV6-6, the J gene TRBJ2-7, with D perhaps TRBD2 (6 bases). CDR1 is MNHNY and CDR2 is SVGAGI in the germline V gene (reference sequence). The CDR3 runs 15 residues. Trimming left V 0 bases short and J 0 bases short, with 9 bases between. In nucleotides, the CDR3 is TGTGCCAGCAGTTACTCCGGGGGACTCTCCTACGAGCAGTACTTC. Translated, it gives CASSYSGGLSYEQYF.

The genes are TRBV19 and TRBJ1-2, with 7 positions matching TRBD1. Germline V lookup: CDR1 LNHDA, CDR2 SQIVND (reference sequence). CDR3 size: 13 residues. After removal of 6 bases from V and 4 bases from J, the junction contained 5 bases not matched to a gene. CDR3 amino acids: CASRKGQIYGYTF. DNA for the CDR3: TGTGCCAGTAGAAAGGGACAGATCTATGGCTACACCTTC.

V and J are TRBV11-2 and TRBJ2-2; weak D call: TRBD1 (5 bases). This CDR3 spans 16 amino acids. From germline, CDR1 is SGHAT and CDR2 FQNNGV. V gave up 2 bases and J gave up 0 bases, with 10 bases separating them. The CDR3 loop reads CASSLLTGANTGELFF. The DNA for the CDR3 is TGTGCCAGCAGCTTACTAACAGGCGCGAACACCGGGGAGCTGTTTTTT.

The V and J genes are TRBV19 and TRBJ2-3, with TRBD2 matching over 14 bases. CDR3 size: 19 residues. Germline V CDR1 and CDR2: LNHDA, SQIVND (reference sequence). V was clipped by 5 bases and J by 5 bases; unmatched bases: 15. CDR3 nucleotides: TGTGCCAGTAGTTCGCCCACTCGACTAGCGGGGGGGACCTTAGATACGCAGTATTTT. It specifies CASSSPTRLAGGTLDTQYF.

The V and J genes are TRBV5-6 and TRBJ1-3; D is unclear. The CDR3 consists of 16 residues. CDR1 is SGHDT, CDR2 YYEEEE, per germline. Trimming shortened V by 3 bases and J by 0 bases, and 13 bases separated the two germline ends. The CDR3 loop reads CASSSLAGYSGNTIYF. In DNA, the CDR3 is TGTGCCAGCAGCTCCCTTGCAGGATACTCTGGAAACACCATATATTTT.

The chain combines TRBV6-1 with TRBJ1-1; weak D call: TRBD1 (6 bases). The CDR3 spans 14 residues. Germline CDR1 reads MNHNS; CDR2 reads SASEGT. The ends were cut back, 6 bases at V and 3 bases at J, with 14 bases in the middle. CDR3 bases: TGTGCCAGCAGCATCAGGGGCAAGGACACTGAAGCTTTCTTT. Translation: CASSIRGKDTEAFF.

This chain joins TRBV18 and TRBJ2-1; D unclear. The CDR3 runs to 13 residues. The germline gives CDR1 KGHSH, CDR2 LQKENI. Trimming took 3 bases from V and 6 from J, leaving 9 bases between them. This chain's CDR3 is CASSPVEANEQFF. CDR3 nucleotides: TGTGCCAGCTCACCTGTAGAGGCCAATGAGCAGTTCTTC.